The clone carrying this T cell receptor (beta chain) was seen more than once but under ten times. Its antigen is undetermined. This record comes from a study of molecular identifiers for immune sequencing clone quantification. The study's findings and limits: Same-barcode identical TCR molecules could make highly expanded clones look smaller than they are. Clones above 20 RNA copies held over 98% of effector molecules, under 1% in naive cells.

TCRdb called the PCR reads again in MiXCR, with one record for every CDR3 protein. This sample has about 640,000 distinct CDR3 sequences, with approximately 20% found just once. V lost 4 bases, J lost 6 bases, and 18 bases stayed unmatched. This CDR3 region has 18 residues. Looked up from germline, CDR1 is SGHTS and CDR2 is YDEGEE. The J gene is TRBJ2-1, the V gene TRBV5-8; 8 bases fit TRBD1. This receptor was identified in a human donor in good health. Some libraries in this study had Jurkat cell RNA spiked in. The sample consisted of naive CD8+ T cells from blood, with Jurkat cell RNA spiked in. Subset denoted: FACS-sorted CD8+CD4-CCR7+CD45RA+ naive T cells. The CDR3 DNA reads TGTGCCAGCAGCCACCGTCCCGGGACAGGTTCAGGGATCAATGAGCAGTTCTTC. Encoded protein: CASSHRPGTGSGINEQFF. Filled out from reference TRBV5-8 and TRBJ2-1, the complete variable domain reads EAGVTQSPTHLIKTRGQQATLRCSPISGHTSVYWYQQALGLGLQFLLWYDEGEERNRGNFPPRFSGRQFPNYSSELNVNALELEDSALYLCASSHRPGTGSGINEQFFGPGTRLTVL.